This record covers a single T cell receptor beta chain. Its matching antigen is unknown. Sequenced by immunoSEQ multiplex PCR; TCRdb stores in-frame clones only, minus some. The top ten clones hold 0.13% of a sample with some 2.1 million clones, roughly 96% of them seen once. The data derive from a study of shared clonotypes between healthy human individuals. General study results and limits: Estimated clonotype richness was generally higher in naive than memory subsets. Inspection by rarefaction showed sorted-subset sequencing to be incomplete despite large depth. Naive CD4 clonotype sharing across several donors was about 5%. In contrast to clonotypes shared by all four donors, non-shared clonotypes had lower generation probabilities.

The V segment lost 0 bases and the J segment 5 bases; nucleotides outside the gene matches: 6. The germline V gene encodes CDR1 GTSNPN and CDR2 SVGIG (reference sequence). The length of the CDR3 is 15 residues. The chain joins TRBV30 to TRBJ2-5; 10 bases align to TRBD2. Sequenced: naive CD4+ T cells sorted from blood. Indicated subset: CD45RA+ positively selected. This receptor was taken from a man between 18 and 29 years old in good health. The CDR3 loop is CAWSVGAGGTETQYF. CDR3 coding DNA: TGTGCCTGGAGTGTAGGAGCGGGGGGGACTGAGACCCAGTACTTC.